The T cell receptor beta chain described here comes from a study of neoadjuvant nivolumab and ipilimumab in lung cancer. Measured with immunoSEQ multiplex PCR; TCRdb has only the in-frame clones, and not every one. The sample contains about 23,000 clones, roughly 84% of which appear only once. The V gene lost 5 bases and the J gene lost 8 bases, with 12 bases spanning the gap. The CDR3 sequence is 12 residues long. Germline values: CDR1 MGHDK, CDR2 SYGVNS. This chain connects TRBV25-1 to TRBJ1-2; D is undetermined. This receptor was taken from an adult with non-small cell lung cancer. Specimen: peripheral blood, collected before neoadjuvant nivolumab, alone or with ipilimumab. This CDR3 is CASSLAGSGYTF. CDR3 DNA: TGTGCCAGCAGTCTTGCTGGAAGCGGCTACACCTTC.